These 6 T cell receptor beta chains were sequenced from one sample in a study of T cells in Graves' hyperthyroidism and ophthalmopathy. Amplification of TCR beta CDR3 regions used RNA as the template. HTBI primers were the set used in a first-round RT-PCR of the TCR CDR3. TCRdb redid the calling of the multiplex PCR reads with MiXCR, one entry per CDR3 protein. In the table there are roughly 500,000 distinct CDR3 sequences, roughly 25% of which are singletons. The source material was blood. The receptors were gathered from a woman aged 25 to 39 with Graves' ophthalmopathy.

This clonotype was found many times. J is TRBJ1-5 and V is TRBV24-1; D is uncertain. V was pared by 2 bases and J by 0 bases, with 7 bases between. This CDR3 is 15 amino acids long. CDR1 is KGHDR and CDR2 is SFDVKD in the germline V gene. CDR3 sequence reads: CATSDSGHSNQPQHF. The CDR3 DNA sequence: TGTGCCACCAGTGATTCTGGGCATAGCAATCAGCCCCAGCATTTT.

This clonotype was found a few times. The rearrangement links TRBV6-2 or TRBV6-3 to TRBJ1-2; 9 nucleotides match TRBD1. The J segment lost 4 bases and the V segment lost 6 bases, leaving 6 bases of the junction unmatched. The CDR3 has 14 residues. Germline values: CDR1 MNHEY, CDR2 SVGEGT. The CDR3, as DNA: TGTGCCAGCAGAAGGGACAGGGCAATCTATGGCTACACCTTC. Amino acid sequence: CASRRDRAIYGYTF.

The chain joins TRBV5-1 to TRBJ1-1, with D possibly being TRBD1 (5 bases). CDR1 is SGHRS, CDR2 YFSETQ, per germline. This CDR3 has 14 residues. V lost 4 bases, J lost 1 base, and 11 bases lay in between. This chain's CDR3 is CASSDPDRNTEAFF. The CDR3 DNA reads as TGCGCCAGCAGCGACCCCGACAGGAACACTGAAGCTTTCTTT.

This clonotype was picked up many times. The V gene is TRBV7-2, the J gene TRBJ1-2, with D hard to call. The CDR3 runs 15 residues. V gave up 3 bases and J gave up 0 bases, with 11 bases separating them. Per germline, CDR1 SGHTA and CDR2 FQGNSA. In nucleotides, the CDR3 is TGTGCCAGCAGCTTTGACGCGATCTCTAACTATGGCTACACCTTC. This sequence encodes CASSFDAISNYGYTF.

This clonotype was observed many times. The chain couples TRBV6-2 or TRBV6-3 to TRBJ2-5; D is undetermined. Per the germline V gene, CDR1 is MNHEY and CDR2 is SVGEGT. The V and J ends lost 6 bases and 1 base respectively, with 6 bases between them. The CDR3 loop spans 12 amino acids. DNA of the CDR3: TGTGCCAGCAGAGCCCTCCAAGAGACCCAGTACTTC. It is translated as CASRALQETQYF.

This clonotype was observed at least ten times. This chain links TRBV28 with TRBJ2-7; D is possibly TRBD2 (5 bases). The CDR3 runs 15 residues. Trimming left V 5 bases short and J 2 bases short, with 16 bases between. Per the germline V gene, CDR1 is MDHEN and CDR2 is SYDVKM. Written as DNA, the CDR3 is TGTGCCAGCAGTCCCAGGTGGAGGCTTACCTACGAGCAGTACTTC. It yields the protein CASSPRWRLTYEQYF.